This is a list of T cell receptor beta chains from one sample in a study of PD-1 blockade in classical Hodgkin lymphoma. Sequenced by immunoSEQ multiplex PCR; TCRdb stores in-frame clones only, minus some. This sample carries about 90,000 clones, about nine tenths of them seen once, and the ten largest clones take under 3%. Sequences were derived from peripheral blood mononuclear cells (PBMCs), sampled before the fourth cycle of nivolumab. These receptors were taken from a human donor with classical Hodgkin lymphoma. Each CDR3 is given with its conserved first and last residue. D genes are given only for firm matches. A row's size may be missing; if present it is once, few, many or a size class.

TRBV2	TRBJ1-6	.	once	CASSDPHSGTHYNSPLHF	TGTGCCAGCAGTGATCCCCATTCAGGGACCCACTATAATTCACCCCTCCACTTT
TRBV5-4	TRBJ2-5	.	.	CASSLEHRQETQYF	TGTGCCAGCAGCTTGGAACACAGACAAGAGACCCAGTACTTC
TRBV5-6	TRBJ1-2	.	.	CASSLVGGYTF	TGTGCCAGCAGCTTGGTTGGGGGCTACACCTTC
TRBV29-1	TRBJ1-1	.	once	CSVRGGWNTEAFF	TGCAGCGTGAGAGGGGGATGGAACACTGAAGCTTTCTTT
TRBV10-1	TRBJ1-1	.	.	CASSEGRGNTEAFF	TGCGCCAGCAGTGAGGGCAGGGGGAACACTGAAGCTTTCTTT
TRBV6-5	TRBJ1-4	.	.	CASSYSDEATNEKLFF	TGTGCCAGCAGTTATAGCGACGAAGCAACTAATGAAAAACTGTTTTTT
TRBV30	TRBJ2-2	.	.	CAWSFGGAGELFF	TGTGCCTGGAGCTTCGGTGGGGCCGGGGAGCTGTTTTTT
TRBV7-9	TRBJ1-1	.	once	CASSYGGGTEAFF	TGTGCCAGCAGCTATGGGGGAGGGACTGAAGCTTTCTTT
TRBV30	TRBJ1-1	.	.	CAWKGKVNTEAFF	TGTGCCTGGAAGGGAAAGGTGAACACTGAAGCTTTCTTT
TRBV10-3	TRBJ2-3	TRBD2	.	CAISGGLADITDTQYF	TGTGCCATCAGTGGCGGACTAGCGGACATCACAGATACGCAGTATTTT
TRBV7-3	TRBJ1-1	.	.	CASSPNSNRANTEAFF	TGTGCCAGCAGCCCCAACAGTAACCGAGCGAACACTGAAGCTTTCTTT
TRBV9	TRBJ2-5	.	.	CASSRPGGRETQYF	TGTGCCAGCAGCCGGCCTGGGGGCCGGGAGACCCAGTACTTC
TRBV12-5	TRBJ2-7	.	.	CAIGGLLGQYF	TGTGCTATAGGGGGACTCCTTGGGCAGTACTTC
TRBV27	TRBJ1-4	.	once	CASSLKGGGEKLFF	TGTGCCAGCAGTTTGAAGGGGGGTGGTGAAAAACTGTTTTTT
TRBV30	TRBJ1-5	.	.	CAWSGLVEGQSQHF	TGTGCCTGGAGTGGCTTGGTTGAAGGTCAGTCCCAGCATTTT
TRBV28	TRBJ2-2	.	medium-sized	CASSRPIENTGELFF	TGTGCCAGCAGTCGACCAATTGAGAACACCGGGGAGCTGTTTTTT
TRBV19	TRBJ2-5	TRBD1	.	CASSRTGVQETQYF	TGTGCCAGTAGCCGGACAGGGGTCCAAGAGACCCAGTACTTC
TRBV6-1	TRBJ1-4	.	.	CATRLLATNEKLFF	TGTGCCACCCGTCTTTTGGCAACTAATGAAAAACTGTTTTTT
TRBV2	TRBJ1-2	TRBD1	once	CASSTWTGSIYGYTF	TGTGCCAGCAGTACCTGGACAGGGTCCATCTATGGCTACACCTTC
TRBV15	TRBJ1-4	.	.	CATSRDGYEKLFF	TGTGCCACCAGCAGAGATGGATATGAAAAACTGTTTTTT
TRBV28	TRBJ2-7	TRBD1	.	CASSLLAGGYEQYF	TGTGCCAGCAGTTTATTGGCAGGGGGCTACGAGCAGTACTTC
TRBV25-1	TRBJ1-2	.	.	CASSGPVSYYGYTF	TGTGCCAGCAGTGGGCCGGTCAGCTACTATGGCTACACCTTC
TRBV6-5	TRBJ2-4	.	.	CASSPIQGAKNIQYF	TGTGCCAGCAGTCCCATACAGGGAGCCAAAAACATTCAGTACTTC
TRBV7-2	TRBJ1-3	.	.	CASRLGGALSGNTIYF	TGTGCCAGCAGGCTCGGGGGGGCCCTCTCTGGAAACACCATATATTTT
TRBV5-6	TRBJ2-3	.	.	CASSPPNTDTQYF	TGTGCCAGCAGCCCACCAAACACAGATACGCAGTATTTT
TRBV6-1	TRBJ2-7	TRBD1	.	CASSEGDRVVYEQYF	TGTGCCAGCAGTGAAGGGGACAGGGTGGTTTACGAGCAGTACTTC
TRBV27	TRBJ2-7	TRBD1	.	CASSFRDSSYEQYF	TGTGCCAGCAGTTTCCGGGACAGTTCTTACGAGCAGTACTTC
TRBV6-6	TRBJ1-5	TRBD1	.	CASSFDRGNQPQHF	TGTGCCAGCAGCTTTGACAGGGGCAATCAGCCCCAGCATTTT
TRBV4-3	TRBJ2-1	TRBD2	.	CASSQRSSGGAYNEQFF	TGCGCCAGCAGTCAGCGTTCTAGCGGGGGGGCCTACAATGAGCAGTTCTTC
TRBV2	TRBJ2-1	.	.	CASSAGPRNEQFF	TGTGCCAGCAGTGCGGGACCCCGGAATGAGCAGTTCTTC
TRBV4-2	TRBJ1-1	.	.	CASSQGQMNTEAFF	TGTGCCAGCAGCCAAGGACAGATGAACACTGAAGCTTTCTTT
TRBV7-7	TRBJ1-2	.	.	CASSPLTGDRGRF	TGTGCCAGCAGCCCGTTAACTGGAGATAGGGGACGCTTC
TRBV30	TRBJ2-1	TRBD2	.	CARQPRGSHNEQFF	TGTGCCAGGCAGCCGCGGGGGAGCCACAATGAGCAGTTCTTC
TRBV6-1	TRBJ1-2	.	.	CASSAIPRYYGYTF	TGTGCCAGCAGTGCCATCCCCCGATACTATGGCTACACCTTC
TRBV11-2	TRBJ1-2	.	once	CASSATVGSPAGGYTF	TGTGCCAGCAGCGCGACTGTTGGATCCCCAGCTGGTGGCTACACCTTC
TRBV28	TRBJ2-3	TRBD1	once	CASRSTGYTDTQYF	TGTGCCAGCAGATCGACAGGGTACACAGATACGCAGTATTTT
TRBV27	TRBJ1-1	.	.	CASTEEGGTEAFF	TGTGCCAGCACCGAGGAGGGGGGGACTGAAGCTTTCTTT
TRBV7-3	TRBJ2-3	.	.	CASSSQGLPRDTQYF	TGTGCCAGCAGCTCCCAGGGTTTGCCGCGAGATACGCAGTATTTT
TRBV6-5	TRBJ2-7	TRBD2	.	CASSYLSGGATYEQYF	TGTGCCAGCAGTTACCTGAGCGGGGGGGCGACCTACGAGCAGTACTTC
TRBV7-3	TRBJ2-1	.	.	CASSLIWAGHNEQFF	TGTGCCAGCAGCTTAATTTGGGCGGGCCACAATGAGCAGTTCTTC
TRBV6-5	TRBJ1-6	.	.	CASSPWDGNSPLHF	TGTGCCAGCAGCCCGTGGGACGGAAATTCACCCCTCCACTTT
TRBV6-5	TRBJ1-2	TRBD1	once	CASSYVQGAPAGYTF	TGTGCCAGCAGTTACGTGCAGGGGGCGCCGGCTGGCTACACCTTC